The 29 T cell receptor beta chains below were found in one sample sequenced in a study of cytomegalovirus exposure and HLA in healthy donors listed by TCRdb under 2017. The library was made by the immunoSEQ multiplex PCR assay. For the multiplex PCR, a mixture combining 60 forward primers for TCR Vbeta segments and 13 reverse primers for TCR Jbeta segments was used. TCRdb holds this immuneACCESS table with in-frame rearrangements only. Some clones are missing; in checked studies, unresolved V genes explain under half, and the rest has no known cause. This sample holds roughly 140,000 clones; around 73% were observed only once. Around 3% of the sample rests with the top ten. The source material was PBMCs. The receptor set was obtained from a female donor in good health and CMV-seronegative.

This chain uses TRBV9 with TRBJ2-7; perhaps TRBD2 as D (6 bases). The germline V gene encodes CDR1 SGDLS and CDR2 YYNGEE. The CDR3 has 15 amino acids. The germline V and J ends were trimmed by 2 bases and 2 bases, with 14 bases remaining between them. CDR3 residues: CASSVGGRTPYEQYF. CDR3 DNA: TGTGCCAGCAGCGTGGGGGGTCGAACCCCCTACGAGCAGTACTTC.

The CDR3 DNA reads TGTGCCAGTAGCCCGGATGGGGGAGGCGTGTTTGGAAACACCATATATTTT. Residues: CASSPDGGGVFGNTIYF. The chain links TRBV19 to TRBJ1-3; maybe TRBD1 (5 bases). Trimming took off 6 bases at V and 3 bases at J, with 21 bases between the two ends. CDR3 length: 17 amino acids. The germline V gene encodes CDR1 LNHDA and CDR2 SQIVND (reference sequence).

The chain couples TRBV28 to TRBJ2-1; a weak D match, TRBD2 (5 bases). Germline CDR1 is MDHEN and CDR2 is SYDVKM. The CDR3 is 13 amino acids. The ends were cut back, 1 base at V and 5 bases at J, with 6 bases in the middle. DNA for the CDR3: TGTGCCAGCAGTTTATTGGGAGACAATGAGCAGTTCTTC. Amino acid sequence: CASSLLGDNEQFF.

This sequence joins TRBV29-1 and TRBJ2-7; TRBD1 matches 7 bases. Germline loops: CDR1 SQVTM, CDR2 ANQGSEA. The CDR3 loop spans 12 amino acids. V lost 4 bases, J lost 3 bases, and 3 bases stayed unmatched. The CDR3 region is CSVGQGSYEQYF. The CDR3 nucleotides read TGCAGCGTTGGACAGGGTAGCTACGAGCAGTACTTC.

The rearrangement uses TRBV28 and TRBJ1-1; a weak D match, TRBD1 (6 bases). This CDR3 region has 13 residues. Germline V lookup: CDR1 MDHEN, CDR2 SYDVKM. With 2 bases removed from V and 6 bases from J, the gap between germline ends came to 10 bases. The CDR3 is CASSLQGPAEAFF. CDR3 nucleotides: TGTGCCAGCAGTTTACAGGGGCCCGCTGAAGCTTTCTTT.

In regard to this clone: The same CDR3 arises from other DNA sequences in this sample as well. The V and J genes are TRBV27 and TRBJ1-1; 7 bases align to TRBD1. J was trimmed by 1 base and V by 6 bases; bases with no gene match: 2. Per the germline V gene, CDR1 is MNHEY and CDR2 is SMNVEV (reference sequence). The CDR3 consists of 13 residues. The CDR3 region has the DNA TGTGCCAGCAGCGGACAGGAGAACACTGAAGCTTTCTTT. It codes for CASSGQENTEAFF.

The J gene is TRBJ1-1, the V gene TRBV30, with D possibly being TRBD1 (6 bases). V gave up 0 bases and J gave up 4 bases, with 9 bases separating them. This CDR3 comprises 13 residues. Germline-derived CDR1 and CDR2 are GTSNPN and SVGIG (reference sequence). The CDR3 region is CAWSVGGGTEAFF. The CDR3, as DNA: TGTGCCTGGAGTGTAGGGGGGGGCACTGAAGCTTTCTTT.

V gene TRBV29-1 combines with J gene TRBJ2-1; TRBD2 aligns across 9 bases. Germline-derived CDR1 and CDR2 are SQVTM and ANQGSEA. V lost 5 bases, J lost 4 bases, and 9 bases stayed unmatched. The CDR3 contains 15 residues. The CDR3: CSVPSPSGVYNEQFF. The DNA of the CDR3 is TGCAGCGTTCCGTCGCCTAGCGGGGTATACAATGAGCAGTTCTTC.

This clone occurred once. The CDR3: CATSSGLAASTDTQYF. The CDR3 DNA sequence: TGTGCCACCAGCAGTGGACTAGCGGCTAGCACAGATACGCAGTATTTT. The chain joins TRBV15 to TRBJ2-3, with 10 bases identical to TRBD2. The CDR3 sequence is 16 residues long. Looked up from germline, CDR1 is LNHNV and CDR2 is YYDKDF (reference sequence). The V and J ends lost 3 bases and 0 bases, in that order; junction bases with no gene match: 3.

The chain uses TRBV6-6 and TRBJ1-4; D gene unclear. The length of the CDR3 is 14 residues. Looked up from germline, CDR1 is MNHNY and CDR2 is SVGAGI (reference sequence). Trimming stripped 7 bases from V and 3 bases from J, with 12 bases between. In DNA form, the CDR3 reads TGTGCCAGCACAACGGAGTTCCCTAATGAAAAACTGTTTTTT. Amino acids: CASTTEFPNEKLFF.

The chain combines TRBV9 with TRBJ1-2; 8 positions agree with TRBD1. This CDR3 is 13 amino acids long. V dropped 6 bases and J dropped 4; count of bases not matched to a gene: 5. Germline CDR1 SGDLS, CDR2 YYNGEE. The CDR3 DNA sequence: TGTGCCAGCACCGGACAGGGTGTCTATGGCTACACCTTC. Residues: CASTGQGVYGYTF.

J is TRBJ2-3 and V is TRBV30; a weak D match, TRBD2 (5 bases). Germline assignment: CDR1 GTSNPN and CDR2 SVGIG (reference sequence). Trimming cost V 0 bases and J 6 bases, with 25 bases left between them. The CDR3 has 18 residues. The CDR3 coding sequence is TGTGCCTGGAGTGTACCCGCCCCGGCTAGCCGTGTATATGATACGCAGTATTTT. Its translation: CAWSVPAPASRVYDTQYF.

The rearrangement joins TRBV11-3 to TRBJ1-5; D uncertain. V lost 5 bases and J 4 bases, leaving 9 bases between the germline ends. Per the germline V gene, CDR1 is SGHNT and CDR2 is YENEEA. The CDR3 consists of 13 residues. The CDR3 DNA is TGTGCCAGCAGCAAGCCGGGAAATCAGCCCCAGCATTTT. As protein: CASSKPGNQPQHF.

V gene TRBV21-1 combines with J gene TRBJ1-1. TRBV21-1 is noted as a pseudogene. This CDR3 region has 17 residues. DNA of the CDR3: TGTGCCAGCAGCAAAGGGGGTCGAGGCGGGGAGGACACTGAAGCTTTCTTT. Its protein is CASSKGGRGGEDTEAFF.

This clone showed up just a few times. J is TRBJ2-7 and V is TRBV28, with 7 bases identical to TRBD1. This CDR3 spans 12 amino acids. Germline V gene data show CDR1 as MDHEN and CDR2 as SYDVKM. V was pared by 4 bases and J by 6 bases, with 3 bases of the junction left unmatched. CDR3 sequence: CASSSAGGEQYF. The CDR3 region has the DNA TGTGCCAGCAGTTCAGCAGGGGGCGAGCAGTACTTC.

The rearrangement links TRBV6-6 to TRBJ1-1, with no clear D. The V gene's germline CDR1 is MNHNY and CDR2 SVGAGI (reference sequence). Trimming removed 6 bases from V and 1 base from J, with 9 bases in between. CDR3 length: 13 amino acids. The CDR3 sequence is CASSQDSNTEAFF. As DNA, the CDR3 is TGTGCCAGCAGCCAGGACTCGAACACTGAAGCTTTCTTT.

This clone was observed a few times. This chain uses TRBV4-2 with TRBJ2-5; 9 bases map to TRBD2. The V and J ends lost 4 bases and 1 base, in that order; junction bases with no gene match: 4. The V gene's germline CDR1 is LGHNA and CDR2 YNFKEQ. There are 15 residues in the CDR3. The CDR3 DNA reads TGTGCCAGCAGCCGGCTAGCGGGAACCCAAGAGACCCAGTACTTC. It translates to CASSRLAGTQETQYF.

The J gene is TRBJ2-7, the V gene TRBV5-4, with 7 nucleotides matching TRBD1. Per germline, CDR1 SGHNT and CDR2 YYREEE (reference sequence). CDR3 length: 16 amino acids. Germline trimming cut 3 bases from V and 4 bases from J; bases unmatched to any gene: 13. The CDR3 region has the DNA TGTGCCAGCAGCTCGGTACGACAGGGCTTCCCTTACGAGCAGTACTTC. Encoded protein: CASSSVRQGFPYEQYF.

The chain recombines TRBV11-2 with TRBJ2-7; 10 positions agree with TRBD1. The CDR3 is 15 amino acids. Germline assignment: CDR1 SGHAT and CDR2 FQNNGV. The ends lost 1 base at V and 2 bases at J; junction bases unmatched: 2. The CDR3 region has the DNA TGTGCCAGCAGCTTAGCTGGGACAGGGGCCTACGAGCAGTACTTC. As protein: CASSLAGTGAYEQYF.

The chain recombines TRBV5-1 with TRBJ1-2; D ambiguous. Trimming left V 0 bases short and J 0 bases short, with 3 bases between. There are 13 residues in the CDR3. Per the germline V gene, CDR1 is SGHRS and CDR2 is YFSETQ. The CDR3 region is CASSLVANYGYTF. CDR3 sequence (DNA): TGCGCCAGCAGCTTGGTCGCTAACTATGGCTACACCTTC.

The chain couples TRBV6-5 to TRBJ2-2, with TRBD1 matching over 7 bases. CDR3 length equals 15 residues. The trim removed 2 bases at V and 1 base at J, leaving 1 base unmatched. CDR1 and CDR2 (germline): MNHEY, SVGAGI. This CDR3 is CASSYGQVNTGELFF. CDR3 nucleotides: TGTGCCAGCAGTTACGGACAGGTGAACACCGGGGAGCTGTTTTTT.

The chain combines TRBV19 with TRBJ1-1; tentative D call: TRBD1 (6 bases). V was pared by 5 bases and J by 7 bases, with 11 bases between. The CDR3 is 12 amino acids. CDR1 is LNHDA, CDR2 SQIVND, per germline (reference sequence). For the CDR3, the DNA is TGTGCCAGTAGTTCCCGGACAGTTGAAGCTTTCTTT. It is translated as CASSSRTVEAFF.

As DNA, the CDR3 is TGTGCCAGTAGTATAAGGTTTGGAGGTTCAACTAATGAAAAACTGTTTTTT. Its translation is CASSIRFGGSTNEKLFF. The chain joins TRBV19 to TRBJ1-4, with D uncertain. The CDR3 length is 17 residues. Germline V CDR1 and CDR2: LNHDA, SQIVND (reference sequence). The V end was cut by 2 bases, the J end by 0 bases, with 13 bases between.

This clone was detected only a few times. The V gene is TRBV4-1, the J gene TRBJ2-5; D is possibly TRBD2 (5 bases). The CDR3 is 14 residues long. Germline V gene lookup returns CDR1 MGHRA and CDR2 YSYEKL. V was pared by 4 bases and J by 6 bases, with 15 bases between. CDR3 loop: CASSREDYEKTQYF. In DNA form, the CDR3 reads TGCGCCAGCAGCCGAGAAGACTACGAAAAGACCCAGTACTTC.

The chain is built from TRBV6-1 and TRBJ1-5; no definite D call. CDR1 and CDR2 (germline): MNHNS, SASEGT. The V end lost 4 bases, the J end lost 2 bases, and 12 bases lay between the germline ends. The CDR3 length is 15 residues. The CDR3 loop is CASSASVGGNQPQHF. The CDR3 nucleotides are TGTGCCAGCAGTGCGTCCGTCGGGGGCAATCAGCCCCAGCATTTT.

The chain links TRBV6-1 to TRBJ1-1; D is uncertain. The CDR3 totals 10 residues. Trimming took off 7 bases at V and 3 bases at J, with 3 bases between the two ends. Germline CDR1 MNHNS, CDR2 SASEGT. This CDR3 reads CASIYTEAFF. The CDR3, as DNA: TGTGCCAGCATCTACACTGAAGCTTTCTTT.

This sequence joins TRBV9 and TRBJ1-3, with no clear D. This CDR3 region has 17 residues. With 0 bases removed from V and 0 bases from J, the gap between germline ends came to 13 bases. Germline V gene data show CDR1 as SGDLS and CDR2 as YYNGEE. The chain's CDR3 is CASSVGAGVYSGNTIYF. The CDR3 DNA reads as TGTGCCAGCAGCGTAGGCGCGGGAGTGTACTCTGGAAACACCATATATTTT.

The gene calls are TRBV28 and TRBJ1-5; 7 positions match TRBD1. The CDR3 loop spans 15 amino acids. Trimming cost V 5 bases and J 0 bases; bases outside gene matches: 4. Germline V gene sequence: CDR1 MDHEN, CDR2 SYDVKM. The CDR3 region is CASSPRGRSNQPQHF. In DNA form, the CDR3 reads TGTGCCAGCAGTCCGAGGGGGCGTAGCAATCAGCCCCAGCATTTT.

J is TRBJ1-6 and V is TRBV28, with D uncertain. CDR1 MDHEN and CDR2 SYDVKM come from the germline V gene. The CDR3 totals 14 residues. Trimming removed 3 bases from V and 9 bases from J, with 12 bases in between. CDR3 protein: CASSLRGRVSPLHF. CDR3 DNA sequence: TGTGCCAGCAGTTTGAGAGGGAGGGTTTCACCCCTCCACTTT.